Shown below are 26 T cell receptor beta chains from a single sample sequenced in a study of T cell responses to AZD1222 COVID-19 vaccine (dated by TCRdb to the early 2020s). The sample's time point, from its label and the paper: baseline before first vaccination. Library preparation was by the immunoSEQ multiplex PCR assay. TCRdb provides this immuneACCESS table in a form limited to in-frame rearrangements. Some clones are lacking; in checked studies, under half of them reflect an unresolved V gene, and why the rest are absent is not known. Counted in this sample were about 150,000 clones; roughly 94% of them appeared once. The top ten constitute about 1.3% of the sample. Sequencing was performed on peripheral blood, taken on day 0 of AZD1222 vaccination. Receptors were obtained from an adult in good health.

The gene calls are TRBV5-6 and TRBJ2-7, with 11 bases aligning to TRBD2. With V trimmed by 7 bases and J by 3 bases, 9 bases remained unmatched. CDR3 length equals 15 residues. Germline CDR1 is SGHDT and CDR2 is YYEEEE. The CDR3 DNA reads as TGTGCCAGCGGCACTAGCGGGGGCCTAATCTACGAGCAGTACGTC. Its translation is CASGTSGGLIYEQYV.

The chain carries TRBV4-2 and TRBJ1-6; perhaps TRBD1 as D (6 bases). The ends were cut back, 0 bases at V and 4 bases at J, with 13 bases in the middle. This CDR3 has 17 residues. The germline V gene encodes CDR1 LGHNA and CDR2 YNFKEQ. The CDR3 region is CASSQDTGGRYNSPLHF. CDR3 nucleotide sequence: TGTGCCAGCAGCCAAGATACGGGGGGCCGTTATAATTCACCCCTCCACTTT.

In DNA form, the CDR3 reads TGTGCCAGCAGCTACCTAAGCTCCTATAATTCACCCCTCCACTTT. Residues: CASSYLSSYNSPLHF. This sequence joins TRBV11-2 and TRBJ1-6, with unresolved D. Germline lookup yields CDR1 SGHAT and CDR2 FQNNGV. The length of the CDR3 is 15 residues. The ends were cut back, 4 bases at V and 0 bases at J, with 7 bases in the middle.

This clone was detected once. The chain has TRBV28 and TRBJ2-7; 8 bases fit TRBD1. J was trimmed by 7 bases and V by 1 base; bases with no gene match: 6. The CDR3 consists of 14 residues. The germline V gene has CDR1 MDHEN and CDR2 SYDVKM. The CDR3 is CASSLSTGAREQYV. The CDR3 coding sequence is TGTGCCAGCAGTTTATCGACAGGGGCGAGGGAGCAGTACGTC.

This chain connects TRBV5-1 to TRBJ2-1; TRBD2 agrees at 11 bases. Germline V lookup: CDR1 SGHRS, CDR2 YFSETQ. The trim removed 1 base at V and 7 bases at J, leaving 4 bases unmatched. The length of the CDR3 is 15 residues. The CDR3 here is CASSLSGTSGNEQFF. The CDR3 DNA sequence: TGCGCCAGCAGCTTGAGTGGGACTAGCGGTAATGAGCAGTTCTTC.

J is TRBJ1-1 and V is TRBV6-6; no reliable D call. Germline lookup yields CDR1 MNHNY and CDR2 SVGAGI (reference sequence). Trimming removed 4 bases from V and 2 bases from J, with 8 bases in between. CDR3 length: 13 amino acids. The DNA of the CDR3 is TGTGCCAGCAGTTTAGTAGCCAACACTGAAGCTTTCTTT. Protein: CASSLVANTEAFF.

A single count supports this clone. V gene TRBV27 combines with J gene TRBJ2-7; the D is unclear. The CDR3 runs to 13 residues. Trimming took off 2 bases at V and 2 bases at J, with 7 bases between the two ends. Germline V gives CDR1 MNHEY, CDR2 SMNVEV (reference sequence). The CDR3 protein is CASSLTPTYEQYV. The CDR3 bases are TGTGCCAGCAGTTTAACCCCGACCTACGAGCAGTACGTC.

This sequence joins TRBV5-1 and TRBJ2-7; 7 bases map to TRBD2. CDR3 size: 14 residues. Per the germline V gene, CDR1 is SGHRS and CDR2 is YFSETQ. The ends lost 3 bases at V and 0 bases at J; junction bases unmatched: 3. The CDR3 protein is CASSYSGTSYEQYV. The CDR3 DNA reads as TGCGCCAGCAGCTACAGCGGGACCTCCTACGAGCAGTACGTC.

The chain is built from TRBV5-1 and TRBJ2-1, with 9 bases that match TRBD2. Germline-derived CDR1 and CDR2 are SGHRS and YFSETQ. CDR3 length: 15 amino acids. With V trimmed by 0 bases and J by 8 bases, 6 bases remained unmatched. CDR3 in DNA: TGCGCCAGCAGCTTGGAAGGGACTAGCTCTTATGAGCAGTTCTTC. This codes for CASSLEGTSSYEQFF.

The gene calls are TRBV5-5 and TRBJ2-3; D is possibly TRBD1 (5 bases). Per the germline V gene, CDR1 is SGHKS and CDR2 is YYEKEE (reference sequence). The CDR3 runs to 15 residues. Trimming left V 6 bases short and J 3 bases short, with 17 bases between. Here the CDR3 reads CASTGHFTPTDTQYF. The CDR3 DNA reads as TGTGCCAGCACCGGACATTTCACACCGACAGATACGCAGTATTTT.

This clone was seen more than once but under ten times. The CDR3 reads CASSYSGAAGVGTGELFF. As DNA, the CDR3 is TGTGCCAGCAGTTACTCGGGTGCGGCGGGAGTTGGCACCGGGGAGCTGTTTTTT. The chain has TRBV6-2 or TRBV6-3 and TRBJ2-2; 7 nucleotides align to TRBD2. V lost 0 bases and J lost 4; bases outside the gene matches: 11. This CDR3 is built from 18 residues. Per germline, CDR1 MNHEY and CDR2 SVGEGT.

The chain couples TRBV19 to TRBJ1-3; 9 bases map to TRBD1. The CDR3 contains 15 residues. Germline V gives CDR1 LNHDA, CDR2 SQIVND (reference sequence). V gave up 9 bases and J gave up 3 bases; unmatched junction bases: 9. The CDR3 bases are TGTGCCAGCTCGATTACAGGGGGCAGTGGAAACACCATATATTTT. The encoded protein is CASSITGGSGNTIYF.

The chain recombines TRBV18 with TRBJ1-3; D is uncertain. There are 15 residues in the CDR3. The germline gives CDR1 KGHSH, CDR2 LQKENI. Trimming removed 2 bases from V and 0 bases from J, with 8 bases in between. The CDR3 region has the DNA TGTGCCAGCTCACCAGGCCAGTCCTCTGGAAACACCATATATTTT. Translation gives CASSPGQSSGNTIYF.

The chain carries TRBV27 and TRBJ2-3; D is uncertain. Germline assignment: CDR1 MNHEY and CDR2 SMNVEV (reference sequence). The ends were cut back, 7 bases at V and 4 bases at J, with 12 bases in the middle. CDR3 length: 13 amino acids. The CDR3 DNA reads TGTGCCAGCAAAAAACGGCTAGCAGATACGCAGTATTTT. Its protein is CASKKRLADTQYF.

The chain combines TRBV4-1 with TRBJ1-4; D is uncertain. CDR3 length: 14 amino acids. V was clipped by 3 bases and J by 5 bases, with 10 bases between them. CDR1 is MGHRA, CDR2 YSYEKL, per germline. The CDR3 here is CASSQNSPNEKLFF. CDR3 nucleotides: TGCGCCAGCAGCCAGAACAGTCCCAATGAAAAACTGTTTTTT.

The chain carries TRBV9 and TRBJ2-7; 11 bases align to TRBD2. Trimming cost V 4 bases and J 1 base; bases outside gene matches: 7. This CDR3 region has 16 residues. Germline CDR1 SGDLS, CDR2 YYNGEE. This CDR3 is CASSLLAGATSYEQYV. The CDR3 region has the DNA TGTGCCAGCAGCCTACTAGCGGGAGCTACGTCCTACGAGCAGTACGTC.

The genes are TRBV5-6 and TRBJ2-1; tentative D call: TRBD2 (6 bases). Germline-derived CDR1 and CDR2 are SGHDT and YYEEEE. There are 13 residues in the CDR3. V lost 6 bases and J lost 4, with 11 bases in between. CDR3 residues: CASNFLAYNEQFF. The CDR3 nucleotides read TGTGCCAGCAACTTCCTAGCGTACAATGAGCAGTTCTTC. Filled out from reference TRBV5-6 and TRBJ2-1, the complete variable domain reads DAGVTQSPTHLIKTRGQQVTLRCSPKSGHDTVSWYQQALGQGPQFIFQYYEEEERQRGNFPDRFSGHQFPNYSSELNVNALLLGDSALYLCASNFLAYNEQFFGPGTRLTVL.

The chain is built from TRBV7-2 and TRBJ1-5; D gene ambiguous. The CDR3 covers 16 residues. Germline CDR1 reads SGHTA; CDR2 reads FQGNSA. V lost 2 bases, J lost 0 bases, and 11 bases lay in between. The CDR3 bases are TGTGCCAGCAGCTTAAATGCAGCTTATAGCAATCAGCCCCAGCATTTT. Protein product: CASSLNAAYSNQPQHF.

CDR3 in amino acids: CASSFGTGDSPLHF. CDR3 coding DNA: TGTGCCAGCAGCTTCGGGACAGGAGATTCACCCCTCCACTTT. This chain links TRBV11-2 with TRBJ1-6; 8 bases are shared with TRBD1. Germline lookup yields CDR1 SGHAT and CDR2 FQNNGV. This CDR3 contains 14 residues. V lost 3 bases, J lost 8 bases, and 3 bases stayed unmatched.

V gene TRBV3-1 (or the pseudogene TRBV3-2) combines with J gene TRBJ1-5, with D unresolved. V dropped 4 bases and J dropped 1 base, with 17 bases sitting between them. Germline CDR1 reads LGHDT; CDR2 reads YNNKEL (reference sequence). The CDR3 runs to 17 residues. CDR3 coding DNA: TGTGCCAGCAGCCCCGGTAGTTTGGGCAGGAGCAATCAGCCCCAGCATTTT. This codes for CASSPGSLGRSNQPQHF.

The V call is TRBV12-5, the J call TRBJ1-5; the match to TRBD1 covers 7 bases. The V and J ends lost 1 base and 1 base, in that order; junction bases with no gene match: 4. The CDR3 loop spans 16 amino acids. CDR1 and CDR2 from the germline V gene are LGHNT and FRNRAP. CDR3 residues: CASGLATGNSNQPQHF. CDR3 DNA sequence: TGTGCTAGTGGTTTGGCGACAGGGAACAGCAATCAGCCCCAGCATTTT. The full variable domain, rest sourced from reference TRBV12-5 and TRBJ1-5, is DARVTQTPRHKVTEMGQEVTMRCQPILGHNTVFWYRQTMMQGLELLAYFRNRAPLDDSGMPKDRFSAEMPDATLATLKIQPSEPRDSAVYFCASGLATGNSNQPQHFGDGTRLSIL.

The rearrangement links TRBV2 to TRBJ1-1, with D possibly being TRBD1 (6 bases). This CDR3 is 14 amino acids long. The germline gives CDR1 SNHLY, CDR2 FYNNEI. V gave up 5 bases and J gave up 0 bases, with 10 bases separating them. The chain's CDR3 is CASSHGGLNTEAFF. DNA of the CDR3: TGTGCCAGCAGTCATGGGGGGCTGAACACTGAAGCTTTCTTT. The whole variable domain, filled in from reference TRBV2 and TRBJ1-1, reads EPEVTQTPSHQVTQMGQEVILRCVPISNHLYFYWYRQILGQKVEFLVSFYNNEISEKSEIFDDQFSVERPDGSNFTLKIRSTKLEDSAMYFCASSHGGLNTEAFFGQGTRLTVV.

This clone was detected only once. This chain uses TRBV19 with TRBJ2-5; no clear D gene. The length of the CDR3 is 13 residues. V dropped 10 bases and J dropped 4 bases, with 16 bases sitting between them. Looked up from germline, CDR1 is LNHDA and CDR2 is SQIVND (reference sequence). Written as DNA, the CDR3 is TGTGCCACTGAGGACCTGGGTCGAGAGACCCAGTACTTC. Protein product: CATEDLGRETQYF.

The rearrangement uses TRBV5-5 and TRBJ2-2; 13 bases map to TRBD2. Per the germline V gene, CDR1 is SGHKS and CDR2 is YYEKEE (reference sequence). CDR3 length: 20 amino acids. V trimming: 0 bases; J trimming: 0 bases; junction bases outside the gene matches: 8. CDR3 loop: CASSLGLAGGTLANTGELFF. CDR3 bases: TGTGCCAGCAGCTTGGGACTAGCGGGGGGAACGCTCGCGAACACCGGGGAGCTGTTTTTT.

This chain uses TRBV7-9 with TRBJ1-3; tentatively, D is TRBD1 (5 bases). This CDR3 is built from 17 residues. Germline CDR1 and CDR2: SEHNR and FQNEAQ (reference sequence). With 4 bases removed from V and 0 bases from J, the gap between germline ends came to 16 bases. In DNA form, the CDR3 reads TGTGCCAGCAGCTCTGTCAGGGCTACACACTCTGGAAACACCATATATTTT. It translates to CASSSVRATHSGNTIYF. Supplemented by reference TRBV7-9 and TRBJ1-3, the full variable domain reads DTGVSQNPRHKITKRGQNVTFRCDPISEHNRLYWYRQTLGQGPEFLTYFQNEAQLEKSRLLSDRFSAERPKGSFSTLEIQRTEQGDSAMYLCASSSVRATHSGNTIYFGEGSWLTVV.

V usage is TRBV7-6 and J usage is TRBJ2-7; a possible D gene is TRBD2 (5 bases). The CDR3 runs 15 residues. Germline assignment: CDR1 SGHVS and CDR2 FNYEAQ. CDR3 bases: TGTGCCAGCAGCTTAGCAGCGGCTCCCTTCCCCCCGGGTGACGTC. Protein sequence: CASSLAAAPFPPGDV.